The clone carrying this TCR beta chain was counted ten times or more. Its antigen is unknown. This sample is part of a study of molecular identifiers for immune sequencing clone quantification. TCRdb reprocessed the PCR reads via MiXCR and lists one record per CDR3 protein. The sample lists some 320,000 distinct CDR3 sequences; around 21% were seen once. Findings and caveats of the study: Whereas naive cells kept under 1% of molecules in clones above 20 RNA copies, such clones held over 98% in effectors.

This receptor was obtained from a human donor in good health. Some libraries in this study had Jurkat cell RNA spiked in. The specimen was naive CD8+ T cells from blood, with Jurkat cell RNA spiked in. Subset here: FACS-sorted CD8+CD4-CCR7+CD45RA+ naive T cells.

CDR3 nucleotide sequence: TGTGCCAGCAGCTTGACAGCCTCCTCCTCCTACGAGCAGTACTTC. Protein sequence: CASSLTASSSYEQYF. V usage is TRBV5-6 and J usage is TRBJ2-7; no clear D. V lost 1 base to trimming and J lost 0 bases, with 11 bases between them. This CDR3 has 15 residues. Germline lookup yields CDR1 SGHDT and CDR2 YYEEEE. The full variable domain, in which reference TRBV5-6 and TRBJ2-7 provide the parts outside the CDR3, is DAGVTQSPTHLIKTRGQQVTLRCSPKSGHDTVSWYQQALGQGPQFIFQYYEEEERQRGNFPDRFSGHQFPNYSSELNVNALLLGDSALYLCASSLTASSSYEQYFGPGTRLTVT.